Listed below are T cell receptor beta chains from one sample, sequenced in a study of blood T cells in healthy people across ages. TCRdb ran MiXCR on the 5' RACE reads and lists one entry per CDR3 protein. The sample shows some 940,000 distinct CDR3 sequences, 25% to 30% of them seen only once. These same records also appear under a second study, on T cells of mothers and their children.

Sequencing used blood. These TCRs come from a woman aged 40-49 years in good health. Each CDR3 is given with its conserved first and last residue. Some rows have no size entry. The others give once, few or many, or a class for an expanded clone.

TRBJ2-7 few TRBV14 CASSQASGGAVGSYEQYF
TRBJ2-3 few TRBV4-1 CASSQENLYTDTQYF
TRBJ2-1 once TRBV29-1 CSVARGSAGGNYNEQFF
TRBJ2-1 few TRBV12-3/TRBV12-4 CASSLRVQGVREQFF
TRBJ1-5 NA TRBV6-6 CASSGRVDNNQPQHF
TRBJ2-1 many TRBV6-2/TRBV6-3 CASSTLGQDYNEQFF
TRBJ2-3 few TRBV12-3/TRBV12-4 CASSFVGLAGADPTDTQYF
TRBJ1-5 NA TRBV20-1 CSAERGGNQPQHF
TRBJ2-1 NA TRBV20-1 CSARGWGQGKDEQFF
TRBJ2-1 many TRBV5-1 CASFSGGAPNEQFF
TRBJ2-3 NA TRBV11-2 CASSFFQGSDTQYF
TRBJ1-2 NA TRBV7-2 CASSITGTTYGYTF
TRBJ2-1 NA TRBV5-5 CASSPRVSSYNEQFF
TRBJ1-2 few TRBV2 CASRGDFNYGYTF
TRBJ2-4 many TRBV29-1 CSVTDRGAKNIQYF
TRBJ2-2 few TRBV7-2 CASSLTLTGELFF
TRBJ1-2 few TRBV13 CASSPNRRYYGYTF
TRBJ2-1 NA TRBV6-5 CASSWATSGGGSYNEQFF
TRBJ2-5 many TRBV27 CASSQRGTSGGQETQYF
TRBJ1-2 NA TRBV29-1 CSVEVRVEGWANYGYTF
TRBJ1-1 NA TRBV12-3/TRBV12-4 CASSLTQGRTGTEAFF
TRBJ2-7 many TRBV4-1 CASSHEGTDSYEQYF
TRBJ1-1 NA TRBV15 CATSSGGTGTEAFF
TRBJ2-1 few TRBV5-1 CASSSPGQGSSEQFF
TRBJ2-1 many TRBV7-3 CASSLGTYNEQFF
TRBJ2-2 NA TRBV5-1 CASSLVAGPNTGELFF
TRBJ1-5 once TRBV5-1 CASSVTGQGNQPQHF
TRBJ2-7 few TRBV6-1 CASSEYGRTYEQYF
TRBJ2-3 many TRBV9 CASSPSGRADTQYF
TRBJ1-4 NA TRBV14 CASSQAEKLFF
TRBJ1-1 NA TRBV7-2 CASRPNRVNTEAFF
TRBJ1-1 NA TRBV6-6 CAGTWTGGTEAFF
TRBJ2-1 NA TRBV18 CASSPLGPQRSHNEQFF
TRBJ1-2 NA TRBV24-1 CATSRGAGVSNGYTF
TRBJ2-5 many TRBV5-1 CASSSGNAKRETQYF
TRBJ2-1 many TRBV9 CASSGRGGGSYNEQFF
TRBJ2-3 NA TRBV7-2 CASSPWGRADTQYF
TRBJ1-2 many TRBV20-1 CSGFGRDGSLYGYTF
TRBJ1-4 NA TRBV27 CASSQTSTGFRNEKLFF
TRBJ2-5 NA TRBV5-1 CASSLMNSGLQETQYF
TRBJ2-2 NA TRBV4-3 CASSHLPRAANTGELFF
TRBJ1-4 NA TRBV5-1 CASSLARTTNEKLFF
TRBJ1-2 many TRBV15 CATSAGPYGYTF
TRBJ1-1 NA TRBV20-1 CSASWAARANTEAFF
TRBJ1-1 NA TRBV7-9 CASWAGGRNTEAFF
TRBJ2-1 NA TRBV4-3 CASSQDRGLRGGGYNEQFF
TRBJ2-5 many TRBV7-2 CASSMGPGETQYF
TRBJ1-1 NA TRBV7-9 CASSADKGGGTEAFF
TRBJ2-1 few TRBV9 CASSVSGGASYNEQFF
TRBJ1-2 NA TRBV12-3/TRBV12-4 CASSHQGGIYGYTF
TRBJ2-3 few TRBV29-1 CSVEDQAGWGDTQYF
TRBJ1-1 few TRBV3-1 CASSQGRSGAFF
TRBJ1-2 many TRBV29-1 CAGGGTNYGYTF
TRBJ1-5 NA TRBV20-1 CSASGGTGVGNQPQHF
TRBJ2-2 NA TRBV27 CASSFPPTGELFF
TRBJ2-5 NA TRBV4-1 CASSGQTYGQYF
TRBJ2-1 NA TRBV29-1 CSALTGEGNEQFF
TRBJ2-1 few TRBV9 CASSPEGQGIYNEQFF
TRBJ1-2 NA TRBV7-9 CASSSGALNHYGHIF